The 20 T cell receptor beta chains below come from one sample, sequenced in a study of T cells in Graves' hyperthyroidism and ophthalmopathy. Researchers took RNA transcripts and amplified the TCR beta CDR3 regions from them. The TCR CDR3 was amplified in a first-round RT-PCR using the HTBI primer set. TCRdb passed the multiplex PCR reads through MiXCR, listing each CDR3 protein once. The sample includes 800,000 or so distinct CDR3 sequences, roughly 40% of them seen just once. Sequenced input: blood. The receptors here all came from a man aged 18 to 29 with Graves' hyperthyroidism.

This clonotype has only a few counts. The rearrangement joins TRBV20-1 to TRBJ1-1; D unresolved. Germline V gives CDR1 DFQATT, CDR2 SNEGSKA (reference sequence). Trimming removed 0 bases from V and 7 bases from J, with 9 bases in between. This CDR3 spans 12 amino acids. For the CDR3, the DNA is TGCAGTGCTAGAGATCTTTTGAGTGAAGCTTTCTTT. Its protein product is CSARDLLSEAFF.

The sample holds many counts of this clonotype. The V gene is TRBV19, the J gene TRBJ1-5; unclear D gene. Germline lookup yields CDR1 LNHDA and CDR2 SQIVND (reference sequence). The V gene lost 7 bases and the J gene lost 3 bases, with 13 bases spanning the gap. The CDR3 totals 14 residues. The CDR3 protein is CASNPDGSNQPQHF. The CDR3, as DNA: TGTGCCAGTAACCCCGACGGATCCAATCAGCCCCAGCATTTT.

This clonotype showed up just a few times. The CDR3 protein is CASSQDGDANTGELFF. DNA of the CDR3: TGCGCCAGCAGCCAAGACGGCGACGCGAACACCGGGGAGCTGTTTTTT. The J gene is TRBJ2-2, the V gene TRBV4-1; D not certain. The CDR3 covers 16 residues. The germline gives CDR1 MGHRA, CDR2 YSYEKL. V was shortened by 0 bases and J by 0 bases, with 8 bases between the two germline ends.

V gene TRBV4-1 combines with J gene TRBJ2-7, with 8 bases that match TRBD1. Germline V gene sequence: CDR1 MGHRA, CDR2 YSYEKL. V lost 0 bases and J lost 2; bases outside the gene matches: 3. The CDR3 covers 15 residues. CDR3 in amino acids: CASSQEEQGAYEQYF. CDR3 coding DNA: TGCGCCAGCAGCCAAGAGGAACAGGGGGCCTACGAGCAGTACTTC.

The rearrangement joins TRBV5-1 to TRBJ1-5; 8 positions agree with TRBD1. The V gene end was trimmed by 1 base and the J gene end by 5 bases; junction bases not matched to a gene: 8. The CDR3 has 16 residues. Germline CDR1 and CDR2: SGHRS and YFSETQ. The CDR3 here is CASSLIGPGGDQPQHF. In DNA form, the CDR3 reads TGCGCCAGCAGCTTGATCGGTCCAGGGGGCGATCAGCCCCAGCATTTT. The full variable domain, in which reference TRBV5-1 and TRBJ1-5 provide the parts outside the CDR3, is KAGVTQTPRYLIKTRGQQVTLSCSPISGHRSVSWYQQTPGQGLQFLFEYFSETQRNKGNFPGRFSGRQFSNSRSEMNVSTLELGDSALYLCASSLIGPGGDQPQHFGDGTRLSIL.

This clonotype was seen many times. The V and J genes are TRBV29-1 and TRBJ2-3, with D perhaps matching TRBD1 or TRBD2 (6 bases each). Trimming took off 5 bases at V and 5 bases at J, with 14 bases between the two ends. Germline CDR1 SQVTM, CDR2 ANQGSEA. This CDR3 is built from 13 residues. The CDR3 region is CSVTDGGGDTQYF. CDR3 DNA sequence: TGCAGCGTTACAGACGGAGGGGGAGATACGCAGTATTTT.

This clonotype has only a few counts. The rearrangement uses TRBV7-9 and TRBJ1-1; TRBD1 matches 11 bases. This CDR3 comprises 15 residues. The V segment lost 5 bases and the J segment 2 bases; nucleotides outside the gene matches: 4. Germline loops: CDR1 SEHNR, CDR2 FQNEAQ (reference sequence). For the CDR3, the DNA is TGTGCCAGCAGCAGAGGGACAGGGGGTAACACTGAAGCTTTCTTT. This translates into CASSRGTGGNTEAFF.

In its sample, this clonotype was seen many times. V gene TRBV29-1 combines with J gene TRBJ2-7; possible D gene TRBD1, 5 bases. Trimming took off 4 bases at V and 1 base at J, with 11 bases between the two ends. This CDR3 is built from 13 residues. CDR1 SQVTM and CDR2 ANQGSEA come from the germline V gene. The CDR3 region has the DNA TGCAGCGTTGGAGAGACAGCTTCCTACGAGCAGTACTTC. It translates to CSVGETASYEQYF.

The chain uses TRBV25-1 and TRBJ1-1; 8 nucleotides line up with TRBD1. This CDR3 spans 15 amino acids. Germline V gene sequence: CDR1 MGHDK, CDR2 SYGVNS. The trim removed 10 bases at V and 4 bases at J, leaving 14 bases unmatched. CDR3 residues: CATPNPRGQGTEAFF. CDR3 nucleotide sequence: TGTGCCACCCCCAATCCCAGGGGGCAAGGCACTGAAGCTTTCTTT.

About this clonotype itself: A much larger clone lies one base from this, so it may be a read error. This chain links TRBV29-1 with TRBJ1-1; 8 bases agree with TRBD1. Germline V CDR1 and CDR2: SQVTM, ANQGSEA. This CDR3 has 12 amino acids. The DNA for the CDR3 is TGCAACGCCCGGACAGGGAGTTTTGAAGCTTTCTTT. Translating gives CNARTGSFEAFF.

This clonotype was observed at least ten times. The chain combines TRBV7-8 with TRBJ1-6, with TRBD1 matching over 9 bases. Per the germline V gene, CDR1 is SGHVS and CDR2 is FQNEAQ. V lost 1 base to trimming and J lost 1 base; unmatched junction nucleotides: 5. This CDR3 comprises 18 residues. Written as DNA, the CDR3 is TGTGCCAGCAGCTTAGAGGGACAGGGTTGGTCCTATAATTCACCCCTCCACTTT. Translated: CASSLEGQGWSYNSPLHF.

In the case of this clonotype: One end of the junction does not line up with germline, which may come from a read error. The chain recombines TRBV9 with TRBJ1-1; unclear D gene. The length of the CDR3 is 8 residues. Per germline, CDR1 SGDLS and CDR2 YYNGEE. The CDR3 coding sequence is TGTGCCAGCAGCGTACGGGAGTGG. Translation gives CASSVREW.

This clonotype has at least ten counts. The chain has TRBV15 and TRBJ2-6; D is perhaps TRBD2 (6 bases). This CDR3 is built from 16 residues. V dropped 6 bases and J dropped 0 bases, with 12 bases sitting between them. Germline lookup yields CDR1 LNHNV and CDR2 YYDKDF (reference sequence). DNA for the CDR3: TGTGCCACCAGTCCGGGACTCCCCTCTGGGGCCAACGTCCTGACTTTC. Translating gives CATSPGLPSGANVLTF.

This clonotype was observed at least ten times. The chain employs TRBV15 and TRBJ1-4; possible D gene TRBD1, 5 bases. The V gene lost 6 bases and the J gene lost 7 bases, with 18 bases spanning the gap. Germline CDR1 LNHNV, CDR2 YYDKDF (reference sequence). The CDR3 is made up of 15 amino acids. Written as DNA, the CDR3 is TGTGCCACCAGATCTACCCGGGACGGGCTTGAAAAACTGTTTTTT. This encodes CATRSTRDGLEKLFF.

This chain links TRBV10-3 with TRBJ1-2; D might be TRBD1 (6 bases). The CDR3 totals 14 residues. V was clipped by 0 bases and J by 8 bases, with 13 bases between them. The V gene's germline CDR1 is ENHRY and CDR2 SYGVKD. The CDR3 here is CAISESNQGTGYTF. In DNA, the CDR3 is TGTGCCATCAGTGAGTCGAATCAGGGGACGGGCTACACCTTC.

Ten or more counts support this clonotype. The rearrangement links TRBV20-1 to TRBJ1-1; 7 bases agree with TRBD1. The CDR3 covers 13 residues. Per germline, CDR1 DFQATT and CDR2 SNEGSKA (reference sequence). The V gene end was trimmed by 5 bases and the J gene end by 8 bases; junction bases not matched to a gene: 11. CDR3 protein: CSAVGTAWWEAFF. The CDR3 DNA follows: TGCAGTGCTGTTGGGACAGCATGGTGGGAAGCTTTCTTT.

V is TRBV12-3 or TRBV12-4 and J is TRBJ2-7; 12 nucleotides agree with TRBD2. The CDR3 extends over 16 amino acids. The trim removed 5 bases at V and 0 bases at J, leaving 5 bases unmatched. The CDR3 is CASSPGLAGYSYEQYF. Written as DNA, the CDR3 is TGTGCCAGCAGTCCGGGACTAGCGGGTTACTCCTACGAGCAGTACTTC.

V and J are TRBV29-1 and TRBJ2-2; 10 positions match TRBD2. The V and J ends lost 4 bases and 4 bases, in that order; junction bases with no gene match: 6. The CDR3 length is 15 residues. The germline gives CDR1 SQVTM, CDR2 ANQGSEA. CDR3 amino acids: CSVAPAGGITGELFF. In DNA, the CDR3 is TGCAGCGTTGCCCCAGCGGGAGGGATCACCGGGGAGCTGTTTTTT.

This clonotype has only a few counts. The chain employs TRBV19 and TRBJ1-1; TRBD1 matches 8 bases. Germline V gene data show CDR1 as LNHDA and CDR2 as SQIVND (reference sequence). The CDR3 sequence is 15 residues long. Trimming removed 4 bases from V and 1 base from J; junction bases left unmatched: 5. CDR3 loop: CASSTDRGWNTEAFF. Written as DNA, the CDR3 is TGTGCCAGTAGTACCGACAGGGGATGGAACACTGAAGCTTTCTTT.

This clonotype was seen at least ten times. This chain joins TRBV20-1 and TRBJ2-5, with D possibly TRBD1 on 5 matching bases. There are 13 residues in the CDR3. CDR1 and CDR2 (germline): DFQATT, SNEGSKA (reference sequence). V lost 2 bases to trimming and J lost 5 bases, with 12 bases between them. The CDR3 bases are TGCAGTGCTAGAAGTGGCAGGGCGGAGACCCAGTACTTC. Translation gives CSARSGRAETQYF.